This T cell receptor beta chain originates from a study of PD-L1 blockade in urothelial cancer. Sequencing was performed with immunoSEQ multiplex PCR; in TCRdb, only in-frame clones are kept and a portion is missing. The sample lists around 100,000 clones, about 91% occurring once. Time point meaning: peripheral blood 6 weeks after treatment start. This TCR came from a man aged 55-75 years with urothelial cancer. The sample was PBMCs, taken around atezolizumab (anti-PD-L1) treatment.

For the CDR3, the DNA is TGTGCCAGCAGCCCGGTGGGGAGCGGGGAAGAGACCCAGTACTTC. Translation: CASSPVGSGEETQYF. The chain links TRBV7-2 to TRBJ2-5, with 7 bases that match TRBD2. CDR1 and CDR2 (germline): SGHTA, FQGNSA. Germline trimming cut 5 bases from V and 3 bases from J; bases unmatched to any gene: 9. This CDR3 comprises 15 residues.